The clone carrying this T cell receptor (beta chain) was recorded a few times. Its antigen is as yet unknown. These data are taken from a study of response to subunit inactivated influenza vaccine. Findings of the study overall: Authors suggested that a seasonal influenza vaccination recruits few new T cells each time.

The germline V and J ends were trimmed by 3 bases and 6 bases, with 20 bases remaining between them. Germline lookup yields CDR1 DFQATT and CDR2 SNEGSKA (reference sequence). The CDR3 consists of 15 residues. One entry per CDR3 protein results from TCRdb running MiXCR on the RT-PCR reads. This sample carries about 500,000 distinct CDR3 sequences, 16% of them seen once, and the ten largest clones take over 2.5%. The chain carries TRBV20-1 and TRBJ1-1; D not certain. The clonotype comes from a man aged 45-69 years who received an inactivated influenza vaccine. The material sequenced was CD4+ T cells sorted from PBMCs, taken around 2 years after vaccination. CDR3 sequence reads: CSARLGGSRSAEAFF. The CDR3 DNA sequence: TGCAGTGCTAGGCTGGGTGGGAGTAGATCCGCTGAAGCTTTCTTT.